This is a list of T cell receptor beta chains from one sample in a study of T cells in localized non-small cell lung cancer. Some clones are missing from TCRdb's copy, which holds only in-frame ones; the method was immunoSEQ multiplex PCR. Of 100,000 to 150,000 clones in the sample, 89% were seen once. The sample consisted of peripheral blood, taken before any cancer treatment. These receptors came from a female donor older than 55 with stage I lung adenocarcinoma. CDR3s include the opening cysteine and the closing phenylalanine or tryptophan. D genes are given only for firm matches. A clone size is listed for some rows: how often the clone was seen (once, few, many), or a class if it is expanded.

14	TRBD1	NA	TRBV18	TRBJ1-5	TGTGCCAGCTCTGACAGGGATGCTCTCCAGCCCCAGCATTTT	CASSDRDALQPQHF
13	NA	NA	TRBV29-1	TRBJ1-1	TGCAGCGTTGTAAGTGGCCGGAACACTGAAGCTTTCTTT	CSVVSGRNTEAFF
16	TRBD1	once	TRBV28	TRBJ1-3	TGTGCCAGCACCACCGGACAGGGGCTAAGGGGAAACACCATATATTTT	CASTTGQGLRGNTIYF
16	NA	NA	TRBV28	TRBJ2-1	TGTGCCAGCAGTTCTGAAGACTCCGACTCCTACAATGAGCAGTTCTTC	CASSSEDSDSYNEQFF
14	NA	NA	TRBV27	TRBJ1-1	TGTGCCAGCAGTTCGCTAGCAGACAACACTGAAGCTTTCTTT	CASSSLADNTEAFF
15	TRBD2	NA	TRBV5-4	TRBJ2-7	TGTGCCAGCAGCCGCCCTAGCGGGAGGACGAGGGAGCAGTACTTC	CASSRPSGRTREQYF
15	TRBD1	NA	TRBV11-2	TRBJ2-3	TGTGCCAGCAGCTCCCGACAGGGCGGCACAGATACGCAGTATTTT	CASSSRQGGTDTQYF
16	NA	NA	TRBV27	TRBJ2-3	TGTGCCAGCAGTTTACGTGGTCTGCGCCCCACAGATACGCAGTATTTT	CASSLRGLRPTDTQYF
15	TRBD1	NA	TRBV9	TRBJ2-7	TGTGCCAGCAGCCCAGGGACAGGGGGATCCCACGAGCAGTACTTC	CASSPGTGGSHEQYF
14	NA	NA	TRBV6-5	TRBJ1-3	TGTGCCAGCAGCCCCCAGCGCTCTGGAAACACCATATATTTT	CASSPQRSGNTIYF
15	TRBD1	few	TRBV28	TRBJ2-5	TGTGCCAGCAGTTTATACGGACAGGGGGGTGAGACCCAGTACTTC	CASSLYGQGGETQYF
17	NA	NA	TRBV28	TRBJ2-3	TGTGCCAGCAGTTCCGGTGGGAGGAGGGTGGGCACAGATACGCAGTATTTT	CASSSGGRRVGTDTQYF
14	NA	once	TRBV2	TRBJ2-6	TGTGCCAGCACCCAGCCCTCTGGGGCCAACGTCCTGACTTTC	CASTQPSGANVLTF
14	NA	NA	TRBV2	TRBJ1-5	TGTGCCAGCAGCGGACCGAGGGGGGGTCAGCCCCAGCATTTT	CASSGPRGGQPQHF
14	TRBD2	NA	TRBV28	TRBJ2-7	TGTGCCAGCACTCTCCTAAGCGGGAGTTACGAGCAGTACTTC	CASTLLSGSYEQYF
16	NA	NA	TRBV7-9	TRBJ2-2	TGTGCCAGCAGCTTAGCCCTAGCGACGAACACCGGGGAGCTGTTTTTT	CASSLALATNTGELFF
15	NA	NA	TRBV6-4	TRBJ2-1	TGTGCCAGCCAGGGGGGCTCGGGCCCCCCGGGTGAGCAGTTCTTC	CASQGGSGPPGEQFF
15	TRBD2	once	TRBV5-4	TRBJ2-1	TGTGCCAGCAGTCCCTGGGGGACTCGCGGGAGCGAGCAGTTCTTC	CASSPWGTRGSEQFF
14	NA	NA	TRBV7-2	TRBJ2-1	TGTGCCAGCAGCTCGGGTAGGTCCTACAATGAGCAGTTCTTC	CASSSGRSYNEQFF
14	NA	NA	TRBV19	TRBJ2-3	TGTGCCAGCAGGGGCGGGAGTTGGACAGATACGCAGTATTTT	CASRGGSWTDTQYF
14	TRBD1	NA	TRBV7-3	TRBJ2-3	TGTGCCAGCAGCTCCCGACAGGGTACCTATACGCAGTATTTT	CASSSRQGTYTQYF
14	NA	NA	TRBV10-2	TRBJ2-3	TGCGCCAGCAGTGAGAACTTGGTCCCAGATACGCAGTATTTT	CASSENLVPDTQYF
15	TRBD2	NA	TRBV7-6	TRBJ2-5	TGTGCCAGCAGCTTAGACGGACTAGCGGTAGAGACCCAGTACTTC	CASSLDGLAVETQYF
13	TRBD1	once	TRBV6-5	TRBJ2-7	TGTGCCAGCAGAGGGACAGGGTCTTACGAGCAGTACTTC	CASRGTGSYEQYF
17	TRBD2	NA	TRBV4-2	TRBJ2-3	TGTGCCAGCAGCCAAGATGGCAGCGGGAGGGGCACAGATACGCAGTATTTT	CASSQDGSGRGTDTQYF
19	TRBD2	NA	TRBV7-3	TRBJ2-5	TGTGCCAGCAGCTTAGGCGGACTAGCGGGAGGAGGGGCCCAAGAGACCCAGTACTTC	CASSLGGLAGGGAQETQYF
14	NA	few	TRBV5-1	TRBJ1-1	TGCGCCAGCAGCTTAGGGGCCCCGAGCACTGAAGCTTTCTTT	CASSLGAPSTEAFF
13	NA	NA	TRBV28	TRBJ2-1	TGTGCCAGCAGTGGGACGGGACTCCTAGAGCAGTTCTTC	CASSGTGLLEQFF
15	NA	NA	TRBV19	TRBJ1-1	TGTGCCAGTAGTTCCCGGGGGGGGGTGAACACTGAAGCTTTCTTT	CASSSRGGVNTEAFF
17	TRBD1	NA	TRBV7-7	TRBJ2-7	TGTGCCAGCAGCCCGCGGCGGACAGGGAAAGACTACGACGAGCAGTACTTC	CASSPRRTGKDYDEQYF
13	NA	NA	TRBV30	TRBJ2-7	TGTGCCTGGAGTGTAGGCGTTTCCTACGAGCAGTACTTC	CAWSVGVSYEQYF
16	NA	NA	TRBV7-3	TRBJ2-3	TGTGCCAGCAGCCAAGGGGGGCAGGTTAGCACAGATACGCAGTATTTT	CASSQGGQVSTDTQYF
14	TRBD1	NA	TRBV4-1	TRBJ1-2	TGCGCCAGCAGCTTTATACAGGGGGACTATGGCTACACCTTC	CASSFIQGDYGYTF
17	NA	NA	TRBV11-2	TRBJ2-7	TGTGCCAGCAGCTTAGATCTGGGGTTGAAGGGTCCCTACGAGCAGTACTTC	CASSLDLGLKGPYEQYF
11	NA	NA	TRBV7-9	TRBJ2-1	TGTGCCAGCAGCTCGGTCGTGGGGCAGTTCTTC	CASSSVVGQFF
14	NA	once	TRBV28	TRBJ1-4	TGTGCCAGCAGTTTGGGGGGCGCACGTGAAAAACTGTTTTTT	CASSLGGAREKLFF
15	NA	NA	TRBV6-6	TRBJ2-5	TGTGCCAGCAGTAAGGCAATTGGGGGACAAGAGACCCAGTACTTC	CASSKAIGGQETQYF
14	NA	NA	TRBV2	TRBJ1-3	TGTGCCAGCAGAGGACGGTTCTCTGGAAACACCATATATTTT	CASRGRFSGNTIYF
14	NA	NA	TRBV5-1	TRBJ2-5	TGCGCCAGCAGTGTCGCTCAGGGGCGAGAGACCCAGTACTTC	CASSVAQGRETQYF
15	TRBD1	NA	TRBV18	TRBJ1-2	TGTGCCAGCTCACCGTCCGGGACAGGGTCCGCTGGCTACACCTTC	CASSPSGTGSAGYTF
13	NA	NA	TRBV11-2	TRBJ1-5	TGTGCCAGCAGCTTAGCAGGGGATCAGCCCCAGCATTTT	CASSLAGDQPQHF
16	NA	NA	TRBV14	TRBJ2-2	TGTGCCAGCAGCCAGCGGACAGCGACGAACACCGGGGAGCTGTTTTTT	CASSQRTATNTGELFF
13	NA	NA	TRBV28	TRBJ1-1	TGTGCCAGCATAGGGGGAACAAACACTGAAGCTTTCTTT	CASIGGTNTEAFF
17	TRBD2	once	TRBV23-1	TRBJ2-7	TGCGCCAGCAGTCATTCCCAAGAGGGCGGGGGGCTCTACGAGCAGTACTTC	CASSHSQEGGGLYEQYF
16	TRBD1	once	TRBV7-9	TRBJ2-3	TGTGCCAGCAGCTTAAGGGCGACAGGGGGCACAGATACGCAGTATTTT	CASSLRATGGTDTQYF
12	NA	NA	TRBV1	TRBJ2-3	TGCACCAGCAGCCAAGAGGAAGATACGCAGTATTTT	CTSSQEEDTQYF
15	TRBD2	NA	TRBV14	TRBJ2-7	TGTGCCAGCAGCCCCTTATCGGGAGGGTTCTACGAGCAGTACTTC	CASSPLSGGFYEQYF
13	NA	NA	TRBV21-1	TRBJ2-3	TGTGCCAGGCCACTAGCGAGGATTGATACGCAGTATTTT	CARPLARIDTQYF
14	NA	NA	TRBV2	TRBJ1-5	TGTGCCAGCAGTGAAGCGCATGGGGTTCAGCCCCAGCATTTT	CASSEAHGVQPQHF
14	NA	once	TRBV2	TRBJ1-5	TGTGCCAGCAGTGAATGGCGGGCTATTCAGCCCCAGCATTTT	CASSEWRAIQPQHF
15	NA	NA	TRBV27	TRBJ1-5	TGTGCCAGCAGTTTATTTCTGGGGGGCAATCAGCCCCAGCATTTT	CASSLFLGGNQPQHF
13	NA	few	TRBV30	TRBJ1-1	TGTGCCTGGAGGTTTAAGTTGAACACTGAAGCTTTCTTT	CAWRFKLNTEAFF
14	TRBD1	once	TRBV10-3	TRBJ1-5	TGTGCCATCAGCCAGACAGGGGGGGACCAGCCCCAGCATTTT	CAISQTGGDQPQHF
22	TRBD2	NA	TRBV10-1	TRBJ2-7	TGCGCCAGCAGTGGGCCAATCCATAGGGACACCCCTGGACTAGCGGTTGTCTACGAGCAGTACTTC	CASSGPIHRDTPGLAVVYEQYF
18	TRBD1	NA	TRBV18	TRBJ2-1	TGTGCCAGCTCATCGGGGCCCGGGACAGGGGTTCTCTACAATGAGCAGTTCTTC	CASSSGPGTGVLYNEQFF
16	NA	NA	TRBV5-1	TRBJ2-3	TGCGCCAGCAGCGTAACTTTACAGGGACCCACAGATACGCAGTATTTT	CASSVTLQGPTDTQYF
12	NA	NA	TRBV7-3	TRBJ2-1	TGTGCCAGCAGCTTAGGGCAGCCTCAGCAGTTCTTC	CASSLGQPQQFF
15	NA	NA	TRBV7-9	TRBJ2-7	TGTGCCAGCAGCCTCTCCGCGTCGCTACTCTACGAGCAGTACTTC	CASSLSASLLYEQYF
12	TRBD1	few	TRBV10-3	TRBJ2-1	TGTGCCATCAGTGGGGGACAGGACCCGCAGTTCTTC	CAISGGQDPQFF
13	NA	NA	TRBV6-1	TRBJ2-5	TGTGCCAGCACTCAGGGAATGAAAGAGACCCAGTACTTC	CASTQGMKETQYF